Described below is a single TCR beta chain sequence and its context. The study based diagnoses on clinical symptoms, serum thyroxine and TRAb, thyroid ultrasound and orbital computed tomography. RNA transcripts yielded amplified TCR beta CDR3 regions. When the TCR CDR3 underwent first-round RT-PCR, the HTBI primer set was used. TCRdb re-called the multiplex PCR reads through MiXCR, storing one row per CDR3 protein. This sample has about 400,000 distinct CDR3 sequences; approximately 15% occur once, and the top ten carry about 30%. This record belongs to a study of T cells in Graves' hyperthyroidism and ophthalmopathy. V dropped 7 bases and J dropped 5 bases, with 11 bases sitting between them. CDR1 is MNHNS, CDR2 SASEGT, per germline. The CDR3 length is 12 residues.

The rearrangement joins TRBV6-1 to TRBJ1-1, with D perhaps matching TRBD1 (5 bases). Sequencing used blood. This clonotype was obtained from a woman in her twenties or thirties with Graves' hyperthyroidism. The CDR3 reads CASMGGWTEAFF. The CDR3 DNA follows: TGTGCCAGCATGGGGGGATGGACTGAAGCTTTCTTT.